The next 19 T cell receptor beta chains were all read from a single sample in a study of shared clonotypes between healthy human individuals. The assay was immunoSEQ multiplex PCR, and TCRdb's table has in-frame clones only and misses some. The sample records 550,000 to 850,000 clones, around 67% being singletons. Sample: memory CD4+ T cells sorted from blood. Subset here: CD45RA-negative fraction. These receptors were obtained from a woman aged 30 to 39 in good health.

For the CDR3, the DNA is TGCGCCAGCAGCTCGACTAGCGGGAGGGCCGGTGAGCAGTTCTTC. Encoded protein: CASSSTSGRAGEQFF. This chain joins TRBV5-1 and TRBJ2-1; 14 bases are shared with TRBD2. The CDR3 contains 15 residues. V lost 3 bases and J lost 9; bases outside the gene matches: 5. The germline gives CDR1 SGHRS, CDR2 YFSETQ.

The rearrangement joins TRBV4-1 to TRBJ2-1; no definite D call. Germline V gene sequence: CDR1 MGHRA, CDR2 YSYEKL. The CDR3 contains 17 residues. V gave up 0 bases and J gave up 0 bases, with 12 bases separating them. The CDR3 spells CASSQDSRVGSYNEQFF. DNA of the CDR3: TGCGCCAGCAGCCAAGATTCTCGGGTGGGCTCCTACAATGAGCAGTTCTTC.

DNA of the CDR3: TGCGCCAGCAGCCAAAGGGAGACTAGCGGGACGTCCTACAATGAGCAGTTCTTC. The encoded protein is CASSQRETSGTSYNEQFF. This chain joins TRBV4-1 and TRBJ2-1; 11 positions match TRBD2. Germline CDR1 MGHRA, CDR2 YSYEKL. J gave up 1 base and V 2 bases, and 7 bases lay outside the gene matches. The CDR3 totals 18 residues.

Concerning this clone itself: This specimen includes other DNA sequences encoding the same CDR3. CDR3 DNA: TGCGCCAGCAGCTTGGACAGGGAGAATCAGCCCCAGCATTTT. Protein: CASSLDRENQPQHF. V and J are TRBV5-1 and TRBJ1-5; D might be TRBD1 (6 bases). V was cut by 0 bases and J by 4 bases, with 8 bases left in between. The CDR3 is 14 amino acids. The germline V gene has CDR1 SGHRS and CDR2 YFSETQ.

In the case of this clone: Other DNA sequences of this sample code for an identical CDR3. The chain links TRBV5-1 to TRBJ1-1; D not certain. V was trimmed by 0 bases and J by 1 base, leaving 7 bases between them. This CDR3 comprises 14 residues. Germline CDR1 is SGHRS and CDR2 is YFSETQ. The CDR3 DNA reads as TGCGCCAGCAGCTTGGCCGCCGGGAACACTGAAGCTTTCTTT. It encodes CASSLAAGNTEAFF.

Regarding this clone: This clone may be a read error of a much larger clone one base away. The sample carries other DNA sequences with the same CDR3. The chain uses TRBV27 and TRBJ2-1; D tentatively fits TRBD1 or TRBD2 (5 bases each). V dropped 3 bases and J dropped 0 bases, with 6 bases sitting between them. The CDR3 contains 14 residues. CDR1 is MNHEY and CDR2 is SMNVEV in the germline V gene (reference sequence). The CDR3 reads CASSLGDSYNEQFF. Here the CDR3 DNA reads TGTGCCAGCAGTTTGGGGGACTCCTACAATGAGCAGTTCTTC.

This chain links TRBV2 with TRBJ1-2; D unresolved. V was trimmed by 5 bases and J by 2 bases, leaving 12 bases between them. This CDR3 has 14 amino acids. Germline loops: CDR1 SNHLY, CDR2 FYNNEI. CDR3: CASSPPTLNYGYTF. CDR3 bases: TGTGCCAGCAGTCCACCGACCTTGAACTATGGCTACACCTTC. The whole variable domain, remainder taken from reference TRBV2 and TRBJ1-2, is EPEVTQTPSHQVTQMGQEVILRCVPISNHLYFYWYRQILGQKVEFLVSFYNNEISEKSEIFDDQFSVERPDGSNFTLKIRSTKLEDSAMYFCASSPPTLNYGYTFGSGTRLTVV.

In this sample, this clone turned up a few times. The chain is built from TRBV18 and TRBJ2-1; D is unclear. The CDR3 length is 14 residues. Germline V gene sequence: CDR1 KGHSH, CDR2 LQKENI. The V end was cut by 4 bases, the J end by 5 bases, with 12 bases between. The CDR3 sequence is CASSQFGSHNEQFF. The DNA of the CDR3 is TGTGCCAGCTCACAGTTCGGCTCACACAATGAGCAGTTCTTC.

The chain carries TRBV28 and TRBJ1-2, with 8 positions matching TRBD1. This CDR3 is 17 amino acids long. The germline V gene encodes CDR1 MDHEN and CDR2 SYDVKM. V dropped 6 bases and J dropped 1; count of bases not matched to a gene: 13. CDR3 loop: CASRSPPGQGINYGYTF. CDR3 in DNA: TGTGCCAGCAGATCCCCTCCCGGACAGGGAATTAACTATGGCTACACCTTC.

This clone was counted once. This sequence joins TRBV15 and TRBJ2-1; D is uncertain. V lost 0 bases and J lost 7, with 13 bases in between. Germline V gene lookup returns CDR1 LNHNV and CDR2 YYDKDF (reference sequence). The CDR3 spans 15 residues. The CDR3 DNA follows: TGTGCCACCAGCAGAGATGGAGAGACGAGTAATGAGCAGTTCTTC. Translation: CATSRDGETSNEQFF.

The J gene is TRBJ2-3, the V gene TRBV27; 12 positions match TRBD2. Trimming cost V 1 base and J 4 bases; bases outside gene matches: 9. This CDR3 spans 18 amino acids. Germline assignment: CDR1 MNHEY and CDR2 SMNVEV (reference sequence). The DNA of the CDR3 is TGTGCCAGCAGTTTATTTCGACCTAGCGGGAGGGCCCCAGATACGCAGTATTTT. Translated: CASSLFRPSGRAPDTQYF.

Comment on this clone: Other DNA variants within this sample encode the same CDR3. V usage is TRBV5-1 and J usage is TRBJ2-5, with a weak D call TRBD2 (6 bases). The CDR3 is 13 residues long. Germline V gene lookup returns CDR1 SGHRS and CDR2 YFSETQ. V lost 4 bases, J lost 7 bases, and 14 bases lay in between. CDR3 amino acids: CASSLGTGGTQYF. The CDR3 region has the DNA TGCGCCAGCAGCCTAGGGACCGGGGGGACCCAGTACTTC.

The chain is built from TRBV7-9 and TRBJ1-3; weak D call: TRBD1 (5 bases). V gave up 6 bases and J gave up 3 bases, with 18 bases separating them. Germline values: CDR1 SEHNR, CDR2 FQNEAQ (reference sequence). This CDR3 is built from 16 residues. CDR3 protein: CASSYFDSPRGNTIYF. CDR3 sequence (DNA): TGTGCCAGCAGTTACTTCGACAGTCCTCGTGGAAACACCATATATTTT.

The CDR3 protein is CASTPGQGQTGELFF. CDR3 nucleotides: TGTGCCAGTACCCCGGGGCAGGGGCAAACCGGGGAGCTGTTTTTT. The chain uses TRBV19 and TRBJ2-2, with D possibly being TRBD1 (6 bases). Germline loops: CDR1 LNHDA, CDR2 SQIVND (reference sequence). V was clipped by 7 bases and J by 5 bases, with 17 bases between them. The length of the CDR3 is 15 residues.

The V and J genes are TRBV5-4 and TRBJ1-1; a possible D gene is TRBD1 (5 bases). The CDR3 contains 14 residues. The germline V gene encodes CDR1 SGHNT and CDR2 YYREEE (reference sequence). Trimming removed 5 bases from V and 3 bases from J, with 14 bases in between. This CDR3 reads CASSYTGGYTEAFF. CDR3 DNA sequence: TGTGCCAGCAGTTATACAGGAGGGTACACTGAAGCTTTCTTT. Full variable domain (missing parts from reference TRBV5-4 and TRBJ1-1): ETGVTQSPTHLIKTRGQQVTLRCSSQSGHNTVSWYQQALGQGPQFIFQYYREEENGRGNFPPRFSGLQFPNYSSELNVNALELDDSALYLCASSYTGGYTEAFFGQGTRLTVV.

The chain's CDR3 is CASRTQGLSYNEQFF. The CDR3 DNA reads TGTGCCAGCAGAACCCAGGGGCTCTCCTACAATGAGCAGTTCTTC. The chain has TRBV6-1 and TRBJ2-1; D possibly corresponds to TRBD1 (6 bases). The CDR3 consists of 15 residues. V was shortened by 6 bases and J by 0 bases, with 12 bases between the two germline ends. The V gene's germline CDR1 is MNHNS and CDR2 SASEGT.

The chain uses TRBV30 and TRBJ2-5; 9 nucleotides align to TRBD1. The CDR3 runs 16 residues. V lost 1 base and J lost 3; bases outside the gene matches: 9. Germline V lookup: CDR1 GTSNPN, CDR2 SVGIG (reference sequence). This chain's CDR3 is CAWSGFAGTGKETQYF. The CDR3 bases are TGTGCCTGGAGTGGATTTGCCGGGACAGGGAAAGAGACCCAGTACTTC.

On this clone: Possible read error: a much larger clone is one base away. The J gene is TRBJ2-1, the V gene TRBV5-1; no definite D call. The CDR3 extends over 14 amino acids. Trimming removed 0 bases from V and 0 bases from J, with 4 bases in between. Germline assignment: CDR1 SGHRS and CDR2 YFSETQ. The CDR3 spells CASSLEYSYNEQFF. DNA of the CDR3: TGCGCCAGCAGCTTGGAGTACTCCTACAATGAGCAGTTCTTC.

The chain joins TRBV7-3 to TRBJ2-7; 12 bases align to TRBD2. Germline CDR1 reads SGHTA; CDR2 reads FQGTGA. The trim removed 5 bases at V and 2 bases at J, leaving 4 bases unmatched. The CDR3 is 15 amino acids. CDR3 residues: CASSEGLAGAYEQYF. The CDR3 coding sequence is TGTGCCAGCAGCGAGGGACTAGCGGGCGCCTACGAGCAGTACTTC.